A selection of T cell receptor beta chains follows, all from one sample in a study of T cell repertoires in urothelial bladder cancer. Only in-frame clones appear in the TCRdb table, and some are missing; sequencing was by immunoSEQ multiplex PCR. Among 8,500 to 13,000 clones listed, about 64% were seen once. Material for sequencing was tumor-infiltrating cells from bladder cancer. The origin of the receptors is a human donor with a benign inflammatory bladder lesion. CDR3s include the opening cysteine and the closing phenylalanine or tryptophan.

TRBV19	CASSIGSPDTDTQYF
TRBV5-1	CASSLEASSNEKLFF
TRBV5-1	CASSTRDRSSPLHF
TRBV25-1	CASSETGPRLEGELFF
TRBV28	CASSTWDRGTDTQYF
TRBV5-4	CASSRLSRSNTGELFF
TRBV7-9	CASSLGGAWNEQFF
TRBV5-1	CASSLVLSGANVLTF
TRBV2	CASSEADTQYF
TRBV5-6	CASSSTTGQLYYGYTF
TRBV7-2	CASSPSGTGGGTDTQYF
TRBV2	CASLRDRVNEQFF
TRBV6-4	CASSESLLTSTDTQYF
TRBV6-5	CATKQGYEQYF
TRBV6-6	CASSYSMNNYEQYF
TRBV13	CASSFGQRTDTQYF
TRBV5-4	CASSLELGYGYTF
TRBV9	CASSASGGNYEQYF
TRBV6-1	CASSERLGLLAGGSYEQYF
TRBV7-9	CASSTPLQGQGNTIYF
TRBV7-2	CASSLGGRNEQFF
TRBV7-9	CASSRGQYRNQPQHF
TRBV4-2	CASGLGGTYEQYF
TRBV6-5	CASSTYQGVNTEAFF
TRBV11-2	CASSLARDSGAYGYTF
TRBV7-2	CASSPRGQGVINYGYTF
TRBV19	CASSTGQGHNEQFF
TRBV9	CASSPRGAEEQFF
TRBV4-1	CASSQDAPHPRGPFGEQYF
TRBV6-1	CASSEGSYGYTF
TRBV30	CAWARGLFYNEQFF
TRBV6-5	CASTRTSARNSPLHF
TRBV9	CASSVGGAYNEQFF
TRBV27	CASSLSGVGNEKLFF
TRBV7-9	CASSFGEQFF
TRBV7-2	CASSLVRVNTEAFF
TRBV15	CATSRARDRVDTEAFF
TRBV6-1	CASSEIGGGGYETQYF
TRBV5-6	CASSLRDRTNQPQHF
TRBV29-1	CSVGPSSGANVLTF
TRBV10-2	CASREGTGVGQPQHF
TRBV10-2	CASSDPGPTMQYF
TRBV30	CAWSGQGYGYTF
TRBV10-3	CAISDLGLAGGPADTQYF
TRBV10-2	CASSWAGTVNTGELFF
TRBV4-1	CASSHDTGRINEQFF
TRBV18	CASSPRGNEKLFF
TRBV5-4	CASSDRDYGYTF
TRBV5-4	CASSFERGQGNEQFF
TRBV4-1	CASSLGGGAQETQYF
TRBV21-1	CASSNEQGTRGAFF
TRBV2	CASSDVVRGTTEAFF
TRBV21-1	CASSSPGGTYKAETEAFF
TRBV5-1	CASSSGLAGGTHEQYF